These 10 T cell receptor beta chains were all obtained from the same sample, sequenced in a study of blood T cell repertoires in COVID-19. The data were produced by immunoSEQ multiplex PCR, yet TCRdb's version contains in-frame clones alone and is incomplete. This table holds around 290,000 clones, around 90% found once. Sequenced sample: PBMCs or T cells enriched from blood (not recorded which). Receptors originate from a woman in her thirties who had recovered from COVID-19.

This sequence joins TRBV7-9 and TRBJ2-2, with 7 bases fitting TRBD2. V was clipped by 8 bases and J by 2 bases; unmatched bases: 5. The CDR3 extends over 14 amino acids. Germline CDR1 and CDR2: SEHNR and FQNEAQ (reference sequence). The chain's CDR3 is CASGREANTGELFF. CDR3 in DNA: TGTGCCAGCGGACGGGAGGCCAACACCGGGGAGCTGTTTTTT. Supplemented by reference TRBV7-9 and TRBJ2-2, the full variable domain reads DTGVSQNPRHKITKRGQNVTFRCDPISEHNRLYWYRQTLGQGPEFLTYFQNEAQLEKSRLLSDRFSAERPKGSFSTLEIQRTEQGDSAMYLCASGREANTGELFFGEGSRLTVL.

The gene calls are TRBV18 and TRBJ2-7, with 9 bases aligning to TRBD1. The CDR3 has 15 amino acids. Germline CDR1 KGHSH, CDR2 LQKENI. The J segment lost 2 bases and the V segment lost 6 bases, leaving 8 bases of the junction unmatched. Written as DNA, the CDR3 is TGTGCCAGCTCCACCCTGGGACAGGGAACCTACGAGCAGTACTTC. Protein sequence: CASSTLGQGTYEQYF. The whole variable domain, filled in from reference TRBV18 and TRBJ2-7, reads NAGVMQNPRHLVRRRGQEARLRCSPMKGHSHVYWYRQLPEEGLKFMVYLQKENIIDESGMPKERFSAEFPKEGPSILRIQQVVRGDSAAYFCASSTLGQGTYEQYFGPGTRLTVT.

V usage is TRBV11-2 and J usage is TRBJ2-7; TRBD2 matches at 16 bases. Germline V CDR1 and CDR2: SGHAT, FQNNGV. CDR3 length: 16 amino acids. The junction had 8 bases not matched to a gene; V was cut back by 5 bases and J by 7 bases. The CDR3 DNA reads as TGTGCCAGCAGCGCGGGACTAGCGGGAGGGCCCGGGGAGCAGTACTTC. It codes for CASSAGLAGGPGEQYF.

The table lists this clone with a count of one. This chain links TRBV3-1 (or the pseudogene TRBV3-2) with TRBJ2-1; no clear D gene. The CDR3 runs 15 residues. Germline values: CDR1 LGHDT, CDR2 YNNKEL (reference sequence). Trimming pared 3 bases from V and 4 bases from J, leaving 13 bases between. CDR3 amino acids: CASSQAPRVYNEQFF. The CDR3 DNA reads as TGTGCCAGCAGCCAGGCGCCCCGGGTGTACAATGAGCAGTTCTTC.

This chain uses TRBV7-2 with TRBJ1-6, with TRBD1 matching 9 bases. The CDR3 runs 17 residues. The V and J ends lost 1 base and 9 bases, in that order; junction bases with no gene match: 10. Germline values: CDR1 SGHTA, CDR2 FQGNSA. Here the CDR3 DNA reads TGTGCCAGCAGCTTAGGGGGACAGGGAGTGATACGTTCACCCCTCCACTTT. Translated, it gives CASSLGGQGVIRSPLHF.

The J gene is TRBJ2-1, the V gene TRBV19; 9 bases map to TRBD2. This CDR3 has 17 residues. Losses at the gene ends were 2 bases for V and 4 bases for J; bases not matched to a gene: 9. Per the germline V gene, CDR1 is LNHDA and CDR2 is SQIVND (reference sequence). CDR3 sequence (DNA): TGTGCCAGTAGTATAAGGCCTAGCGGGGTGGGGTACAATGAGCAGTTCTTC. Translated: CASSIRPSGVGYNEQFF. The full variable domain, completed using reference TRBV19 and TRBJ2-1, is DGGITQSPKYLFRKEGQNVTLSCEQNLNHDAMYWYRQDPGQGLRLIYYSQIVNDFQKGDIAEGYSVSREKKESFPLTVTSAQKNPTAFYLCASSIRPSGVGYNEQFFGPGTRLTVL.

J is TRBJ1-2 and V is TRBV7-2, with D maybe TRBD1 (5 bases). The CDR3 has 15 residues. Trimming took 1 base from V and 8 from J, leaving 17 bases between them. From germline, CDR1 is SGHTA and CDR2 FQGNSA. This CDR3 is CASSLGGKGEDGYTF. The DNA for the CDR3 is TGTGCCAGCAGCTTAGGGGGTAAAGGGGAGGACGGCTACACCTTC.

The chain uses TRBV9 and TRBJ2-1; TRBD2 matches at 9 bases. V lost 4 bases, J lost 2 bases, and 4 bases stayed unmatched. CDR1 is SGDLS, CDR2 YYNGEE, per germline. This CDR3 comprises 15 residues. The CDR3 protein is CASSPTSGTYNEQFF. As DNA, the CDR3 is TGTGCCAGCAGCCCGACTAGCGGTACCTACAATGAGCAGTTCTTC.

V gene TRBV12-3 or TRBV12-4 combines with J gene TRBJ1-5, with D hard to call. The CDR3 is 12 residues long. Trimming left V 2 bases short and J 11 bases short, with 10 bases between. As DNA, the CDR3 is TGTGCCAGCAGTTTACAGGAATCGGCCCAGCATTTT. This gives the protein CASSLQESAQHF.

The V and J genes are TRBV30 and TRBJ1-5; 10 bases agree with TRBD1. There are 14 residues in the CDR3. Germline-derived CDR1 and CDR2 are GTSNPN and SVGIG (reference sequence). The V segment lost 1 base and the J segment 11 bases; nucleotides outside the gene matches: 8. CDR3 sequence (DNA): TGTGCCTGGAGTGCAGGGGACAGGGGTAAGTCCCAGCATTTT. Residues: CAWSAGDRGKSQHF. Full variable domain (missing parts from reference TRBV30 and TRBJ1-5): SQTIHQWPATLVQPVGSPLSLECTVEGTSNPNLYWYRQAAGRGLQLLFYSVGIGQISSEVPQNLSASRPQDRQFILSSKKLLLSDSGFYLCAWSAGDRGKSQHFGDGTRLSIL.